The present T cell receptor (beta chain) was sequenced within a study of CD8 T cells in ankylosing spondylitis. General study findings and limits: Matched ankylosing spondylitis synovial fluid reportedly showed significant enrichment of disease-linked clones. Certain motif variants had earlier appeared in reactive arthritis synovial fluid and blood. Roughly eight highly homologous variants made up a TCR beta motif that seemed to typify ankylosing spondylitis blood.

TCRdb reanalysed the 5' RACE reads using MiXCR and keeps one entry per CDR3 protein. The sample comprises approximately 540,000 distinct CDR3 sequences, roughly 13% of which are singletons, and 6.8% rests with the top ten. Germline trimming cut 5 bases from V and 10 bases from J; bases unmatched to any gene: 10. Germline loops: CDR1 KGHDR, CDR2 SFDVKD. The CDR3 runs 17 residues. This clonotype was counted only a few times. Antigen unknown. The clonotype originates from a male donor with ankylosing spondylitis. The specimen sequenced was blood, either unsorted or a sorted T cell fraction (not recorded which). The chain joins TRBV24-1 to TRBJ2-1, with 16 bases aligning to TRBD2. The CDR3 region is CATSVLGLAGGAGEQFF. CDR3 nucleotides: TGTGCCACCAGTGTATTGGGACTAGCGGGAGGGGCGGGAGAGCAGTTCTTC.